This TCR beta chain stems from a study of CD8+ T cells in alopecia areata. Study results and caveats: The treated group had a single nonresponder, limiting CD8+ expansion-response conclusions.

Stated treatment: oral pan-JAK inhibitor, 5-10 mg twice daily. From germline, CDR1 is GTSNPN and CDR2 SVGIG (reference sequence). The CDR3 contains 11 residues. V lost 1 base to trimming and J lost 11 bases, with 11 bases between them. Points on this clone: Its antigen is unidentified.

cDNA prepared by RNA extraction and subsequent reverse transcription served as the template for sequencing. Libraries were prepared by immunoSEQ multiplex PCR; TCRdb keeps only in-frame clonotypes and omits some of them. The sample includes roughly 120,000 clones, approximately 54% of them seen just once. This chain links TRBV30 with TRBJ2-5; no clear D. This clonotype was sampled from a human donor with alopecia areata. Source: CD8+ T cells sorted from blood, taken at week 24, from a patient treated with tofacitinib. In nucleotides, the CDR3 is TGTGCCTGGAGTGGAGGTCTGGAGCAGTACTTC. It encodes CAWSGGLEQYF.